A single sample gave rise to the 28 T cell receptor beta chains below, sequenced in a study of T cell changes during pregnancy in multiple sclerosis. The repertoire was sequenced with immunoSEQ multiplex PCR; TCRdb's copy has only in-frame clones and lacks some. This sample carries some 44,000 clones, less than 95% of them seen once, and the ten largest clones take 0.52%. Material: CD4+ T cells from peripheral blood mononuclear cells, obtained in the third trimester of pregnancy. All receptors come from a female donor with multiple sclerosis, enrolled in a pregnancy study.

The chain combines TRBV7-2 with TRBJ1-1, with a weak D call TRBD1 (5 bases). The V end lost 4 bases, the J end lost 0 bases, and 12 bases lay between the germline ends. The CDR3 extends over 15 amino acids. Germline CDR1 is SGHTA and CDR2 is FQGNSA. For the CDR3, the DNA is TGTGCCAGCAGCTCGACAGTATCTATGAACACTGAAGCTTTCTTT. It specifies CASSSTVSMNTEAFF.

This chain links TRBV6-6 with TRBJ2-7, with 11 bases lining up with TRBD1. The J segment lost 3 bases and the V segment lost 10 bases, leaving 5 bases of the junction unmatched. Per the germline V gene, CDR1 is MNHNY and CDR2 is SVGAGI (reference sequence). The CDR3 is made up of 13 amino acids. The chain's CDR3 is CATSGTGGYEQYF. The CDR3 DNA sequence: TGTGCCACATCCGGGACAGGGGGCTACGAGCAGTACTTC.

V usage is TRBV7-2 and J usage is TRBJ1-3, with 7 bases identical to TRBD1. CDR1 is SGHTA and CDR2 is FQGNSA in the germline V gene. The junction had 7 bases not matched to a gene; V was cut back by 2 bases and J by 3 bases. CDR3 length: 16 residues. The CDR3 region is CASSLIAQGLGNTIYF. CDR3 sequence (DNA): TGTGCCAGCAGCTTAATAGCACAGGGGCTTGGAAACACCATATATTTT. The full variable domain, rest sourced from reference TRBV7-2 and TRBJ1-3, is GAGVSQSPSNKVTEKGKDVELRCDPISGHTALYWYRQSLGQGLEFLIYFQGNSAPDKSGLPSDRFSAERTGGSVSTLTIQRTQQEDSAVYLCASSLIAQGLGNTIYFGEGSWLTVV.

This clone was detected once. The chain carries TRBV29-1 and TRBJ1-3; D uncertain. CDR3 length equals 12 residues. Germline CDR1 is SQVTM and CDR2 is ANQGSEA. V lost 3 bases and J 3 bases, leaving 6 bases between the germline ends. CDR3 sequence: CSVDGNGNTIYF. DNA for the CDR3: TGCAGCGTTGACGGGAATGGAAACACCATATATTTT.

This clone showed up just once. V gene TRBV30 combines with J gene TRBJ2-3, with 12 bases lining up with TRBD2. The CDR3 length is 12 residues. V gave up 5 bases and J gave up 15 bases; unmatched junction bases: 9. CDR1 is GTSNPN and CDR2 is SVGIG in the germline V gene (reference sequence). CDR3 amino acids: CAWPQTSGSIYF. DNA of the CDR3: TGTGCCTGGCCCCAGACTAGCGGGAGTATTTATTTT.

The rearrangement joins TRBV7-2 to TRBJ2-7; TRBD2 agrees at 11 bases. The junction had 3 bases not matched to a gene; V was cut back by 2 bases and J by 3 bases. Germline lookup yields CDR1 SGHTA and CDR2 FQGNSA. The CDR3 spans 15 residues. The CDR3 DNA reads as TGTGCCAGCAGCTTAAAACTAGCGGGGGACTACGAGCAGTACTTC. Protein: CASSLKLAGDYEQYF.

The rearrangement uses TRBV29-1 and TRBJ1-2; TRBD1 agrees at 11 bases. In germline, CDR1 is SQVTM, CDR2 ANQGSEA. Trimming removed 6 bases from V and 1 base from J; junction bases left unmatched: 7. This CDR3 is 15 amino acids long. The CDR3 loop reads CSVAGTGGLNYGYTF. The CDR3 nucleotides read TGCAGCGTGGCGGGGACAGGGGGACTTAACTATGGCTACACCTTC.

The gene calls are TRBV7-2 and TRBJ2-4, with D perhaps matching TRBD2 (5 bases). V lost 5 bases and J 0 bases, leaving 11 bases between the germline ends. This CDR3 contains 15 residues. Looked up from germline, CDR1 is SGHTA and CDR2 is FQGNSA. The CDR3 nucleotides are TGTGCCAGCAGCCTTCGGAGGCTAGCCAAAAACATTCAGTACTTC. Residues: CASSLRRLAKNIQYF.

This chain uses TRBV29-1 with TRBJ1-1, with 8 nucleotides matching TRBD1. Trimming at V came to 5 bases and at J to 6 bases, leaving 2 bases not matched to a gene. The germline CDR1 and CDR2 sequences are SQVTM and ANQGSEA. The length of the CDR3 is 11 residues. The CDR3 DNA is TGCAGCGTTCGACAGGGGCCTGAAGCTTTCTTT. It specifies CSVRQGPEAFF.

The chain is built from TRBV7-9 and TRBJ2-1, with TRBD2 matching over 10 bases. Germline values: CDR1 SEHNR, CDR2 FQNEAQ (reference sequence). Unmatched junction bases numbered 7, after V lost 4 bases and J lost 4 bases. The CDR3 length is 16 residues. The CDR3 region has the DNA TGTGCCAGCAGCTATCTAGCGGGAGTGGGTTACAATGAGCAGTTCTTC. Translation: CASSYLAGVGYNEQFF. Using reference TRBV7-9 and TRBJ2-1 for the parts outside the CDR3, the full variable domain is DTGVSQNPRHKITKRGQNVTFRCDPISEHNRLYWYRQTLGQGPEFLTYFQNEAQLEKSRLLSDRFSAERPKGSFSTLEIQRTEQGDSAMYLCASSYLAGVGYNEQFFGPGTRLTVL.

The rearrangement uses TRBV11-2 and TRBJ2-7; 9 bases are shared with TRBD2. The V gene's germline CDR1 is SGHAT and CDR2 FQNNGV. This CDR3 has 15 residues. V lost 5 bases and J lost 5; bases outside the gene matches: 10. The CDR3 spells CASSRAGTSQDEQYF. The CDR3 nucleotides are TGTGCCAGCAGCCGGGCCGGGACTAGCCAGGACGAGCAGTACTTC.

This sequence joins TRBV6-5 and TRBJ2-7; weak D call: TRBD2 (5 bases). CDR1 and CDR2 (germline): MNHEY, SVGAGI. The CDR3 has 16 residues. Trimming removed 3 bases at V and 6 bases at J, with 21 bases between. In nucleotides, the CDR3 is TGTGCCAGCAGTTATTCGGCTATGTCCGGGATGGGCGAGCAGTACTTC. It yields the protein CASSYSAMSGMGEQYF.

This chain links TRBV28 with TRBJ2-7; TRBD2 aligns across 7 bases. The CDR3 length is 16 residues. From germline, CDR1 is MDHEN and CDR2 SYDVKM. V lost 6 bases to trimming and J lost 1 base; unmatched junction nucleotides: 12. CDR3 nucleotide sequence: TGTGCCAGCAGCACCATTCCTAAGCGGGGTTCCTACGAGCAGTACTTC. Amino acid sequence: CASSTIPKRGSYEQYF.

This CDR3 reads CASSLAPGVQETQYF. CDR3 DNA: TGTGCCAGCAGCTTGGCCCCGGGGGTCCAAGAGACCCAGTACTTC. The gene calls are TRBV5-6 and TRBJ2-5, with D possibly being TRBD2 (6 bases). This CDR3 has 15 residues. Germline V gene data show CDR1 as SGHDT and CDR2 as YYEEEE. The V gene lost 0 bases and the J gene lost 1 base, with 10 bases spanning the gap.

The sample holds a few counts of this clone. The V gene is TRBV19, the J gene TRBJ1-1; 7 bases line up with TRBD1. Trimming cost V 7 bases and J 4 bases; bases outside gene matches: 9. The CDR3 runs 14 residues. Per the germline V gene, CDR1 is LNHDA and CDR2 is SQIVND (reference sequence). The CDR3 loop is CASTLRGRTTEAFF. In DNA, the CDR3 is TGTGCCAGTACCCTTAGGGGGCGGACCACTGAAGCTTTCTTT.

The V call is TRBV29-1, the J call TRBJ2-1; 11 nucleotides align to TRBD2. CDR1 is SQVTM and CDR2 is ANQGSEA in the germline V gene. The CDR3 runs 14 residues. The J segment lost 4 bases and the V segment lost 2 bases, leaving 1 base of the junction unmatched. CDR3 sequence reads: CSVELAGGYNEQFF. The DNA of the CDR3 is TGCAGCGTTGAACTAGCGGGAGGTTACAATGAGCAGTTCTTC.

This chain links TRBV7-6 with TRBJ2-7; D possibly corresponds to TRBD1 (7 bases). This CDR3 region has 14 residues. V was clipped by 4 bases and J by 5 bases, with 15 bases between them. The V gene's germline CDR1 is SGHVS and CDR2 FNYEAQ. This CDR3 reads CASSSSRGVDEQYF. CDR3 coding DNA: TGTGCCAGCAGCTCTTCCAGGGGGGTCGACGAGCAGTACTTC.

This chain joins TRBV19 and TRBJ2-2, with 8 nucleotides matching TRBD2. With 4 bases clipped from V and 4 bases from J, the junction kept 5 bases outside the gene matches. This CDR3 is built from 15 residues. Germline loops: CDR1 LNHDA, CDR2 SQIVND (reference sequence). The CDR3 region is CASSTTGTSTGELFF. In nucleotides, the CDR3 is TGTGCCAGTAGTACTACTGGGACTAGCACCGGGGAGCTGTTTTTT.

The chain couples TRBV7-2 to TRBJ1-1; 10 positions match TRBD1. After removal of 0 bases from V and 0 bases from J, the junction contained 4 bases not matched to a gene. The CDR3 extends over 17 amino acids. CDR1 is SGHTA, CDR2 FQGNSA, per germline. In nucleotides, the CDR3 is TGTGCCAGCAGCTTAGCGGGGACAGGGGTTGTGAACACTGAAGCTTTCTTT. Protein: CASSLAGTGVVNTEAFF.

The chain links TRBV7-3 to TRBJ2-7; D not resolved. The CDR3 runs to 14 residues. CDR1 is SGHTA, CDR2 FQGTGA, per germline. V lost 5 bases to trimming and J lost 1 base, with 12 bases between them. This CDR3 reads CASSPSPKSYEQYF. The CDR3 bases are TGTGCCAGCAGCCCAAGCCCAAAATCCTACGAGCAGTACTTC.

The chain couples TRBV2 to TRBJ2-5; D may be TRBD2 (6 bases). Germline-derived CDR1 and CDR2 are SNHLY and FYNNEI. The V gene lost 7 bases and the J gene lost 2 bases, with 11 bases spanning the gap. This CDR3 is 13 amino acids long. The CDR3 DNA sequence: TGTGCCAGCACCGTAGCGGCGCAAGAGACCCAGTACTTC. It is translated as CASTVAAQETQYF.

The chain employs TRBV5-4 and TRBJ2-5; D is perhaps TRBD1 (5 bases). From germline, CDR1 is SGHNT and CDR2 YYREEE (reference sequence). V was cut by 0 bases and J by 3 bases, with 9 bases left in between. This CDR3 is 14 amino acids long. CDR3 in DNA: TGTGCCAGCAGCTTGGGACAGCGAGAAGAGACCCAGTACTTC. Encoded protein: CASSLGQREETQYF.

The chain is built from TRBV9 and TRBJ2-5; 10 nucleotides line up with TRBD1. Germline V gene sequence: CDR1 SGDLS, CDR2 YYNGEE. The CDR3 totals 15 residues. The V and J ends lost 4 bases and 2 bases, in that order; junction bases with no gene match: 5. The CDR3 region is CASSSWDRGQETQYF. CDR3 bases: TGTGCCAGCAGCTCCTGGGACAGGGGACAAGAGACCCAGTACTTC.

The V call is TRBV19, the J call TRBJ2-1, with 7 bases aligning to TRBD2. This CDR3 is built from 14 residues. Germline-derived CDR1 and CDR2 are LNHDA and SQIVND (reference sequence). The V segment lost 2 bases and the J segment 5 bases; nucleotides outside the gene matches: 3. CDR3 in DNA: TGTGCCAGTAGTATAACTAGCGTAGACAATGAGCAGTTCTTC. Its translation is CASSITSVDNEQFF.

The chain has TRBV7-9 and TRBJ2-5; maybe TRBD2 (5 bases). The CDR3 sequence is 16 residues long. The V end lost 4 bases, the J end lost 4 bases, and 19 bases lay between the germline ends. CDR1 and CDR2 (germline): SEHNR, FQNEAQ (reference sequence). This CDR3 reads CASSSGVAPEGETQYF. CDR3 in DNA: TGTGCCAGCAGCTCCGGGGTAGCCCCTGAAGGAGAGACCCAGTACTTC.

The chain employs TRBV5-1 and TRBJ2-1; no reliable D call. Germline V lookup: CDR1 SGHRS, CDR2 YFSETQ. V gave up 0 bases and J gave up 0 bases, with 7 bases separating them. This CDR3 region has 15 residues. The CDR3 loop is CASSLDSGSYNEQFF. The CDR3 nucleotides read TGCGCCAGCAGCTTGGATTCGGGCTCCTACAATGAGCAGTTCTTC.

This clone has only a few counts. This chain uses TRBV4-1 with TRBJ1-3, with D possibly being TRBD1 (5 bases). Trimming took off 0 bases at V and 4 bases at J, with 10 bases between the two ends. The CDR3 spans 15 residues. CDR1 is MGHRA, CDR2 YSYEKL, per germline. CDR3 sequence: CASSQDWGVGNTIYF. Here the CDR3 DNA reads TGCGCCAGCAGCCAAGATTGGGGGGTCGGAAACACCATATATTTT.

V gene TRBV5-5 combines with J gene TRBJ2-7; 9 bases match TRBD2. This CDR3 region has 15 residues. Germline V gene sequence: CDR1 SGHKS, CDR2 YYEKEE (reference sequence). J lost 6 bases, V lost 4 bases, and 11 bases had no gene match. For the CDR3, the DNA is TGTGCCAGCAGCCCGGGAGCGGGAGGACTTCGCGAGCAGTACTTC. The encoded protein is CASSPGAGGLREQYF.